This TCR beta chain derives from a study of blood T cell repertoires in COVID-19 (dated by TCRdb to between 2020 and 2021). Regarding the complete study: Samples from collaborators originated in the United States, Italy and Spain and spanned both the acute and convalescent phases of COVID-19. The prospective study material was composed of cDNA or gDNA derived from T cells, B-cell-depleted T cells, or PBMCs. Subjects who had been exposed to COVID-19, were actively infected with it, or had recovered from it provided the deeply sampled blood TCRbeta repertoires that made up the dataset. A freely available public database, intended as a resource for researchers studying the immune response to SARS-CoV-2, is where the repertoires were released. Samples came from the ongoing ImmuneRACE study (first 160 participants) plus 1,254 subjects from 6 global collaborators. Nearly every sample came with metadata listing a de-identified subject ID, COVID-19 status, age in years and sex. Where available, HLA class I and class II types were obtained from metadata supplied by the sample provider rather than from assay-based typing.

The germline ends are 11 bases apart after V is trimmed by 3 bases and J by 6 bases. Counted from cysteine to phenylalanine, this CDR3 has 13 amino acids. This entry keeps only the CDR3 DNA: 39 bases, framed from base 1. CDR1 MNHEY and CDR2 SMNVEV were looked up in the germline V gene (reference sequence). One collaborating source in Seattle enrolled patients during active infection and followed them longitudinally through the course of disease. Collaborating institutions collected whole blood in K2EDTA tubes following their own protocols. Collaborator samples were shipped for TCRbeta analysis as frozen whole blood, isolated PBMCs, or DNA extracted from either sample type. For this clone: Its recognized antigen is unknown. One base away there is no much larger clone; base qualities are not given.

The immunoSEQ Assay, a bias-controlled multiplex PCR, was used to amplify TCRbeta CDR3 regions from genomic DNA. Concerning the study's data processing: Within the assay, amplification of reference gene primers was used to estimate how many nucleated cells each sample contained. To quantify the absolute abundance of each unique TCRbeta CDR3 rearrangement, sequence reads were collapsed and filtered. Productive Simpson clonality was computed per sample as the square root of Simpson's diversity index over productive rearrangements. TCRdb obtained this table from immuneACCESS and retained in-frame rearrangements with V and J assigned. These tables miss some clones; where compared with another copy, unresolved V genes account for less than half of the shortfall, and the remainder is unexplained. That table gives V, J and clone size, and the DNA gave D and trimming. The sample table shows some 200,000 clones, and 75% to 85% are seen once. In total, the top ten clones hold around 1.3% of the sample.

Beyond this particular receptor, the publication reports: The quantity of clinical and demographic metadata differed by source and by participant and was supplied without curation.

Sample: peripheral blood. The sequence derives from a woman in her 30s with COVID-19, enrolled during active disease. This chain joins TRBV27 to TRBJ1-1, with an unclear D gene assignment. The CDR3 has the sequence CASSFGGGAEAFF. The nucleotide sequence is given as TGTGCCAGCAGTTTCGGTGGTGGAGCTGAAGCTTTCTTT.